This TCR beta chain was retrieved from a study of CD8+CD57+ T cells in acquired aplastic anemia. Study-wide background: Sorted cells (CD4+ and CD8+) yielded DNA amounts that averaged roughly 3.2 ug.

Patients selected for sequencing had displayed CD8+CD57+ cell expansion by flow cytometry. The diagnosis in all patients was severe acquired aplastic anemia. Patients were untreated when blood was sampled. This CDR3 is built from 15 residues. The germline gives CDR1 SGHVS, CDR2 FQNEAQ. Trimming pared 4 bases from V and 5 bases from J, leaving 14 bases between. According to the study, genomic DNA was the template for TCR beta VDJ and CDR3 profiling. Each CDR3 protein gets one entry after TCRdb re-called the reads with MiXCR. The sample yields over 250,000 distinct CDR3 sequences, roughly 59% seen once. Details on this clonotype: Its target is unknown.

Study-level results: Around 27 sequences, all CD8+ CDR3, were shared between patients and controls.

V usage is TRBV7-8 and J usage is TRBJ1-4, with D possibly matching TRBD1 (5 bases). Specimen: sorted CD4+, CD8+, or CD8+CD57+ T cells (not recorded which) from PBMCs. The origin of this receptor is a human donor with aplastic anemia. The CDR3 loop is CASSSGPGGNEKLFF. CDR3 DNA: TGTGCCAGCAGCTCGGGGCCGGGGGGAAATGAAAAACTGTTTTTT.